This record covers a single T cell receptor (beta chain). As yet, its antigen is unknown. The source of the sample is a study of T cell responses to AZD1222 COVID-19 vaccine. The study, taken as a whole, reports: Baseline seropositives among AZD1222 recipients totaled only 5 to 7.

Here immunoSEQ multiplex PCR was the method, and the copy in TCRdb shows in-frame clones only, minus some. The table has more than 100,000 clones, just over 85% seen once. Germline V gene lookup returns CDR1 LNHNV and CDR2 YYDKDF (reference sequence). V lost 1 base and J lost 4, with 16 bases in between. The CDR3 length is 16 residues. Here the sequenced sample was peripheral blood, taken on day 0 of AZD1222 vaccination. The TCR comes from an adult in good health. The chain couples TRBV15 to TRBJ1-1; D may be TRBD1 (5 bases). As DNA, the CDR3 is TGTGCCACCAGCAGAGGGGGCCAGATGGGGTCCACTGAAGCTTTCTTT. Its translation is CATSRGGQMGSTEAFF.